This entry describes one T cell receptor (beta chain). Its specificity is unknown. This sample is part of a study of CD8 T cells in Susac syndrome. General study points: The CD4+ T cell repertoires that were profiled in Susac syndrome showed no clonal expansion.

Peripheral blood CD8+ and CD4+ T cells were profiled by TCR beta sequencing. Negative isolation was applied to CD8+ and CD4+ T cells, and FACS enrichment was applied to TEMRA cells. Reverse transcription of roughly 0.5 to 1 ug RNA used random hexamers. The amplification used immunoSEQ multiplex PCR on TCR beta CDR3; it spanned 54 Vbeta and 13 Jbeta. TCRdb ran MiXCR on the immunoSEQ multiplex PCR reads and lists one entry per CDR3 protein. The sample records 150,000 to 200,000 distinct CDR3 sequences, 91% being singletons. Germline CDR1 and CDR2: DFQATT and SNEGSKA (reference sequence). This CDR3 has 12 amino acids. V dropped 5 bases and J dropped 5; count of bases not matched to a gene: 1.

This clonotype was sampled from a human donor with Susac syndrome. Sequencing was performed on CD4+ T cells from PBMCs. The rearrangement links TRBV20-1 to TRBJ2-1; 9 bases match TRBD2. The CDR3 loop reads CSAPSGNNEQFF. The CDR3 DNA follows: TGCAGTGCTCCTAGCGGGAACAATGAGCAGTTCTTC.